A single sample gave rise to the 18 T cell receptor beta chains below, sequenced in a study of regulatory T cells in long-lasting Graves disease. Investigators prepared the TCR beta libraries by applying iRepertoire HTBI primers and Arm-PCR of CDR3 regions. TCRdb used MiXCR to reprocess the multiplex PCR reads, holding one entry per CDR3 protein. The sample shows hundreds of thousands of distinct CDR3 sequences, 15% to 20% of them seen only once. This sample's time point: newly diagnosed GD, antithyroid drugs for less than 3 months. From PBMCs, RNA was extracted and then used to make the TCR library. These data also featured in a second study, about T cells in Graves' hyperthyroidism and ophthalmopathy.

The source material was peripheral blood mononuclear cells (PBMCs), sampled at new diagnosis, from a patient treated with antithyroid drugs. The source of these receptors is a woman younger than 45 with Graves disease.

This clonotype showed up many times. The chain links TRBV28 to TRBJ2-4, with 7 bases lining up with TRBD1. The V and J ends lost 7 bases and 1 base, in that order; junction bases with no gene match: 7. This CDR3 contains 15 residues. Germline V CDR1 and CDR2: MDHEN, SYDVKM. The CDR3 protein is CASIPSDRAKNIQYF. The CDR3 DNA sequence: TGTGCCAGCATCCCTTCGGACAGGGCCAAAAACATTCAGTACTTC.

This clonotype came up a few times. The CDR3 loop is CASTGESETQYF. The DNA for the CDR3 is TGCGCCAGCACCGGAGAATCTGAGACCCAGTACTTC. This chain uses TRBV5-1 with TRBJ2-5; D is ambiguous. The CDR3 runs to 12 residues. Germline CDR1 is SGHRS and CDR2 is YFSETQ. Deletions cut 6 bases from V and 5 bases from J, with 11 bases between.

The V call is TRBV2, the J call TRBJ2-2; 8 positions agree with TRBD2. Germline V gene lookup returns CDR1 SNHLY and CDR2 FYNNEI. V gave up 8 bases and J gave up 7 bases; unmatched junction bases: 6. The CDR3 has 13 residues. Here the CDR3 reads CASVSGINGELFF. The CDR3 bases are TGTGCCAGCGTTAGCGGGATCAACGGGGAGCTGTTTTTT.

This clonotype was detected many times. The chain has TRBV28 and TRBJ1-3; no clear D. Germline V gene lookup returns CDR1 MDHEN and CDR2 SYDVKM. The CDR3 is 14 amino acids. V lost 3 bases, J lost 0 bases, and 6 bases lay in between. The CDR3 loop is CASSLGFSGNTIYF. The CDR3 DNA sequence: TGTGCCAGCAGTTTGGGTTTCTCTGGAAACACCATATATTTT.

This clonotype was seen many times. The V gene is TRBV20-1, the J gene TRBJ1-1; D call uncertain. CDR1 DFQATT and CDR2 SNEGSKA come from the germline V gene (reference sequence). The V end lost 5 bases, the J end lost 0 bases, and 22 bases lay between the germline ends. The length of the CDR3 is 17 residues. CDR3 bases: TGCAGTGCTCCCGTAGTGGGTCGGGGAGGGATGAACACTGAAGCTTTCTTT. Amino acid sequence: CSAPVVGRGGMNTEAFF.

This clonotype was recorded at least ten times. V usage is TRBV5-6 and J usage is TRBJ1-1; TRBD1 aligns across 8 bases. CDR3 length equals 15 residues. Trimming removed 2 bases from V and 5 bases from J; junction bases left unmatched: 8. Germline values: CDR1 SGHDT, CDR2 YYEEEE. CDR3 residues: CASSFATGVGTEAFF. In nucleotides, the CDR3 is TGTGCCAGCAGCTTTGCGACAGGGGTAGGGACTGAAGCTTTCTTT.

This clonotype has only a few counts. This rearrangement joins TRBV24-1 to TRBJ2-1; 10 bases map to TRBD2. CDR1 KGHDR and CDR2 SFDVKD come from the germline V gene. The CDR3 runs 17 residues. J gave up 3 bases and V 3 bases, and 7 bases lay outside the gene matches. CDR3 DNA: TGTGCCACCAGTGATCTGGGGAGCGGGAGGGGCTACAATGAGCAGTTCTTC. Translated, it gives CATSDLGSGRGYNEQFF.

The chain employs TRBV5-1 and TRBJ2-2; D is possibly TRBD2 (5 bases). V shed 0 bases and J shed 5 bases, with 11 bases lying between them. The CDR3 spans 15 residues. Looked up from germline, CDR1 is SGHRS and CDR2 is YFSETQ. The CDR3 protein is CASSLGDYGTGELFF. The CDR3 DNA reads as TGCGCCAGCAGCTTGGGTGACTATGGTACCGGGGAGCTGTTTTTT.

V and J are TRBV2 and TRBJ2-7, with a weak D call TRBD2 (5 bases). This CDR3 contains 13 residues. V dropped 10 bases and J dropped 3 bases, with 16 bases sitting between them. The germline V gene has CDR1 SNHLY and CDR2 FYNNEI. CDR3 residues: CATEELAGYEQYF. CDR3 nucleotide sequence: TGTGCCACCGAGGAGCTAGCAGGCTACGAGCAGTACTTC.

This clonotype was observed at least ten times. The rearrangement links TRBV5-1 to TRBJ2-7, with D tentatively TRBD1 or TRBD2 (5 bases each). Germline V gene lookup returns CDR1 SGHRS and CDR2 YFSETQ. This CDR3 has 15 amino acids. The V end was cut by 4 bases, the J end by 3 bases, with 17 bases between. CDR3 loop: CASSKEGTLIYEQYF. The CDR3 DNA sequence: TGCGCCAGCAGCAAGGAAGGGACGTTGATCTACGAGCAGTACTTC.

V and J are TRBV9 and TRBJ2-4; D is uncertain. This CDR3 spans 15 amino acids. Germline CDR1 SGDLS, CDR2 YYNGEE. The V end lost 4 bases, the J end lost 1 base, and 12 bases lay between the germline ends. DNA of the CDR3: TGTGCCAGCAGCCCCCAGATGGCCGCCAAAAACATTCAGTACTTC. It codes for CASSPQMAAKNIQYF.

A few counts support this clonotype. The chain carries TRBV15 and TRBJ2-1; D is unclear. This CDR3 is built from 13 residues. Germline CDR1 LNHNV, CDR2 YYDKDF (reference sequence). Deletions cut 2 bases from V and 6 bases from J, with 8 bases between. Here the CDR3 DNA reads TGTGCCACCAGCAGAACTCTTTCCAATGAGCAGTTCTTC. It codes for CATSRTLSNEQFF.

This sequence joins TRBV7-9 and TRBJ2-7; TRBD2 aligns across 8 bases. The V and J ends lost 8 bases and 2 bases, in that order; junction bases with no gene match: 11. The CDR3 is made up of 15 amino acids. Germline values: CDR1 SEHNR, CDR2 FQNEAQ (reference sequence). The CDR3 coding sequence is TGTGCCAGCTCCCGGGGGGGATGGGAAACCTACGAGCAGTACTTC. Residues: CASSRGGWETYEQYF. The variable domain in full, with the rest retrieved from reference TRBV7-9 and TRBJ2-7, is DTGVSQNPRHKITKRGQNVTFRCDPISEHNRLYWYRQTLGQGPEFLTYFQNEAQLEKSRLLSDRFSAERPKGSFSTLEIQRTEQGDSAMYLCASSRGGWETYEQYFGPGTRLTVT.

This clonotype was found a few times. J is TRBJ2-3 and V is TRBV11-2, with TRBD2 matching 8 bases. CDR1 is SGHAT, CDR2 FQNNGV, per germline. The junction had 11 bases not matched to a gene; V was cut back by 0 bases and J by 3 bases. The length of the CDR3 is 18 residues. The CDR3 sequence: CASSLEGLSGGPTDTQYF. The CDR3 DNA follows: TGTGCCAGCAGCTTAGAAGGGCTGTCGGGAGGGCCGACAGATACGCAGTATTTT.

This clonotype was seen only a few times. V and J are TRBV7-8 and TRBJ2-6; no clear D gene. The V gene lost 5 bases and the J gene lost 1 base, with 9 bases spanning the gap. Per germline, CDR1 SGHVS and CDR2 FQNEAQ. The CDR3 has 15 amino acids. CDR3 coding DNA: TGTGCCAGCAGCAATTGGGTATCTGGGGCCAACGTCCTGACTTTC. Translation gives CASSNWVSGANVLTF.

This clonotype has at least ten counts. The rearrangement uses TRBV5-1 and TRBJ1-2; 7 bases fit TRBD1. The CDR3 extends over 15 amino acids. With V trimmed by 4 bases and J by 2 bases, 8 bases remained unmatched. Looked up from germline, CDR1 is SGHRS and CDR2 is YFSETQ. This CDR3 is CASSGHGTENYGYTF. As DNA, the CDR3 is TGCGCCAGCAGCGGACACGGGACAGAGAACTATGGCTACACCTTC. Complete variable domain (other parts from reference TRBV5-1 and TRBJ1-2): KAGVTQTPRYLIKTRGQQVTLSCSPISGHRSVSWYQQTPGQGLQFLFEYFSETQRNKGNFPGRFSGRQFSNSRSEMNVSTLELGDSALYLCASSGHGTENYGYTFGSGTRLTVV.

This chain joins TRBV20-1 and TRBJ2-1; a possible D gene is TRBD2 (6 bases). Trimming took 3 bases from V and 9 from J, leaving 21 bases between them. Germline V lookup: CDR1 DFQATT, CDR2 SNEGSKA (reference sequence). This CDR3 region has 15 residues. The CDR3 nucleotides read TGCAGTGCTAGTATAGTCAGCGGAGGGCACGGTGAGCAGTTCTTC. Translated: CSASIVSGGHGEQFF.

This clonotype was seen only a few times. V usage is TRBV25-1 and J usage is TRBJ1-6; TRBD1 matches 10 bases. The trim removed 4 bases at V and 0 bases at J, leaving 15 bases unmatched. Per germline, CDR1 MGHDK and CDR2 SYGVNS. The CDR3 runs to 21 residues. The CDR3 sequence: CASSGRTGQGPRSSYNSPLHF. The CDR3 region has the DNA TGTGCCAGCAGTGGGCGCACGGGACAGGGGCCGCGGAGCTCCTATAATTCACCCCTCCACTTT.